The source of this T cell receptor (beta chain) is a study of blood T cell repertoires in COVID-19. The table came from immunoSEQ multiplex PCR; TCRdb's copy has only in-frame clones and leaves some out. In the table there are more than 45,000 clones, about four fifths of which are singletons. Germline values: CDR1 MNHEY, CDR2 SVGAGI. The CDR3 contains 15 residues. Deletions cut 6 bases from V and 4 bases from J, with 15 bases between. The sequenced material came from peripheral blood. The rearrangement uses TRBV6-5 and TRBJ2-2, with no clear D. The receptor was derived from an older woman with acute or convalescent COVID-19. Written as DNA, the CDR3 is TGTGCCAGCAGCCCGGCGGCGAGGAGCACCGGGGAGCTGTTTTTT. This codes for CASSPAARSTGELFF.